Presented here are 7 T cell receptor beta chains from one specimen sequenced in a study of blood T cell repertoires in COVID-19. Repertoires were generated with immunoSEQ multiplex PCR, while TCRdb's copy carries only in-frame clones and drops some. The sample consists of 150,000 to 180,000 clones, about 83% of them appearing once. Input material: peripheral blood. These receptors were obtained from a woman aged 55-70 years with COVID-19, enrolled during active disease.

For the CDR3, the DNA is TGTGCCAGCAACTCACAGGGAACTAGCAATCAGCCCCAGCATTTT. It codes for CASNSQGTSNQPQHF. The chain joins TRBV27 to TRBJ1-5; possibly TRBD1 for D (6 bases). V gave up 7 bases and J gave up 0 bases, with 13 bases separating them. Germline lookup yields CDR1 MNHEY and CDR2 SMNVEV (reference sequence). The CDR3 runs to 15 residues.

The chain has TRBV2 and TRBJ1-1; 9 nucleotides line up with TRBD1. This CDR3 comprises 16 residues. J was trimmed by 5 bases and V by 7 bases; bases with no gene match: 14. Germline CDR1 and CDR2: SNHLY and FYNNEI. The CDR3 here is CASIRGQGVMDTEAFF. The CDR3, as DNA: TGTGCCAGCATCCGGGGACAGGGAGTCATGGATACTGAAGCTTTCTTT.

This clone has a single count. The genes are TRBV5-5 and TRBJ1-4, with unresolved D. The CDR3 runs 14 residues. In germline, CDR1 is SGHKS, CDR2 YYEKEE (reference sequence). The ends were cut back, 6 bases at V and 0 bases at J, with 9 bases in the middle. The CDR3 DNA follows: TGTGCCAGCACCTACAGTGCAACTAATGAAAAACTGTTTTTT. This gives the protein CASTYSATNEKLFF.

The V and J genes are TRBV18 and TRBJ1-1, with D maybe TRBD1 (6 bases). Trimming shortened V by 0 bases and J by 9 bases, and 11 bases separated the two germline ends. Germline CDR1 KGHSH, CDR2 LQKENI. There are 13 residues in the CDR3. CDR3 bases: TGTGCCAGCTCACCACCGGTAGACAGGAAAGCTTTCTTT. Amino acids: CASSPPVDRKAFF.

This clone is a singleton in its sample. The gene calls are TRBV9 and TRBJ1-1; D possibly corresponds to TRBD1 (5 bases). With 4 bases removed from V and 3 bases from J, the gap between germline ends came to 13 bases. CDR1 SGDLS and CDR2 YYNGEE come from the germline V gene. The CDR3 consists of 14 residues. This CDR3 is CASSLQGLHTEAFF. Written as DNA, the CDR3 is TGTGCCAGCAGCCTTCAGGGTTTACACACTGAAGCTTTCTTT.

CDR3 DNA sequence: TGTGCCAGCAGTGATCGGGGTGGGAACACAGATACGCAGTATTTT. Its protein is CASSDRGGNTDTQYF. J is TRBJ2-3 and V is TRBV6-1, with D possibly TRBD2 on 5 matching bases. This CDR3 contains 15 residues. CDR1 is MNHNS and CDR2 is SASEGT in the germline V gene. The V end lost 3 bases, the J end lost 2 bases, and 12 bases lay between the germline ends.

The chain recombines TRBV15 with TRBJ1-4; D perhaps matches TRBD1 (5 bases). This CDR3 contains 16 residues. Germline-derived CDR1 and CDR2 are LNHNV and YYDKDF (reference sequence). Trimming took off 0 bases at V and 5 bases at J, with 13 bases between the two ends. CDR3 sequence (DNA): TGTGCCACCAGCAGAGATGGCCGACAGCCGAATGAAAAACTGTTTTTT. Protein product: CATSRDGRQPNEKLFF.